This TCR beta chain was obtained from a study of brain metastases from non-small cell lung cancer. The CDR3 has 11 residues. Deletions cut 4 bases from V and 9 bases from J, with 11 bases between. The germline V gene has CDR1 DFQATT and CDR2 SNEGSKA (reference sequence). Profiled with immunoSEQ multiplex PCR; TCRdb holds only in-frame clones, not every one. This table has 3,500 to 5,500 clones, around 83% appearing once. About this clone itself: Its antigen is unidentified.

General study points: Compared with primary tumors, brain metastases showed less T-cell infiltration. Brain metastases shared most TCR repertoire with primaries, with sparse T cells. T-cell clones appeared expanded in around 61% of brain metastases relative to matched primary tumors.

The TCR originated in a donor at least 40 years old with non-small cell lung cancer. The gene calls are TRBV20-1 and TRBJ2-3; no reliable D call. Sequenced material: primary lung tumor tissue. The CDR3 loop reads CSATSLWTQYF. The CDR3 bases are TGCAGTGCTACCAGCCTGTGGACGCAGTATTTT.